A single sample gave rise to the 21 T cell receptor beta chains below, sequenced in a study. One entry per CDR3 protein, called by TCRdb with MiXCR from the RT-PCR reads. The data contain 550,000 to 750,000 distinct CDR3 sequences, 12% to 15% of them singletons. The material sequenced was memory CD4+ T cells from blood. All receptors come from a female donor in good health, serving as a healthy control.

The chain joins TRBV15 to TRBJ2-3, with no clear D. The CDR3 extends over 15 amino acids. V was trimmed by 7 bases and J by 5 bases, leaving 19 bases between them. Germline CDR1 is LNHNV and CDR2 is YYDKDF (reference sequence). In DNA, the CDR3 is TGTGCCACCACCCAAAACCCAATGGTAATAGATACGCAGTATTTT. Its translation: CATTQNPMVIDTQYF.

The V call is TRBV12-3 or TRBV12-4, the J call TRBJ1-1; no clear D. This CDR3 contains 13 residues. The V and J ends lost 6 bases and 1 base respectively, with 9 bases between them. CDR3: CASSMLRNTEAFF. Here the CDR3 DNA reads TGTGCCAGCAGCATGCTTCGGAACACTGAAGCTTTCTTT.

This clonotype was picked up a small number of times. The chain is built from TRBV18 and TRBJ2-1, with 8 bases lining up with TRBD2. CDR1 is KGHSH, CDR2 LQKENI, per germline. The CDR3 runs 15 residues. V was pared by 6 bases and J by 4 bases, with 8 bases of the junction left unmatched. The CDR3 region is CASSPMAGGYNEQFF. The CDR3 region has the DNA TGTGCCAGCTCTCCCATGGCGGGGGGATACAATGAGCAGTTCTTC.

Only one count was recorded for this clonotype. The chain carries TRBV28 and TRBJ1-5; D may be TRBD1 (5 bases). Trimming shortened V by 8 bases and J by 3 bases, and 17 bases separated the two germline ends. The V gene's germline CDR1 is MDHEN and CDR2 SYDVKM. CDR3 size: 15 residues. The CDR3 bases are TGTGCCAGCGGATCACCGGGACGCTACAATCAGCCCCAGCATTTT. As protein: CASGSPGRYNQPQHF. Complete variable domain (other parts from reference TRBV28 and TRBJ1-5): DVKVTQSSRYLVKRTGEKVFLECVQDMDHENMFWYRQDPGLGLRLIYFSYDVKMKEKGDIPEGYSVSREKKERFSLILESASTNQTSMYLCASGSPGRYNQPQHFGDGTRLSIL.

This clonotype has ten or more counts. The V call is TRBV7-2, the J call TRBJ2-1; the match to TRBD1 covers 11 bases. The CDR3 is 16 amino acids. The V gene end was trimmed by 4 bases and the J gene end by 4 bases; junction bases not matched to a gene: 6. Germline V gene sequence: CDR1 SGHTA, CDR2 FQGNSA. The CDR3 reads CASSSRTGGGYNEQFF. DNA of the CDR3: TGTGCCAGCAGCTCCCGGACAGGGGGCGGATACAATGAGCAGTTCTTC.

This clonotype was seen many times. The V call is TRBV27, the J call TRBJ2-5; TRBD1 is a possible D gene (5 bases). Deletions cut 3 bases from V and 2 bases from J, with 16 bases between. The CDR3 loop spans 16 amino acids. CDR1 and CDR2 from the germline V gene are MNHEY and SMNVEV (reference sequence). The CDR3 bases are TGTGCCAGCAGTTTGGGGTCTACAGGATTACAAGAGACCCAGTACTTC. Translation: CASSLGSTGLQETQYF.

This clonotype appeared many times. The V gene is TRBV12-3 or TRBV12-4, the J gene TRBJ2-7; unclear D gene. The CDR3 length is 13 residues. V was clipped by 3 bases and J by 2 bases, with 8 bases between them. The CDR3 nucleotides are TGTGCCAGCAGTTTTGGCGCCGCCTACGAGCAGTACTTC. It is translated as CASSFGAAYEQYF.

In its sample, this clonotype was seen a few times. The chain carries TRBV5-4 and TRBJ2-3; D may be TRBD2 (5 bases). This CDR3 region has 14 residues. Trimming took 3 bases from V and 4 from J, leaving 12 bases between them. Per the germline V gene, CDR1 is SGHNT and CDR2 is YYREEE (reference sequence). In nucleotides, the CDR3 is TGTGCCAGCAGCTCCGGGGTCGGGGCAGATACGCAGTATTTT. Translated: CASSSGVGADTQYF.

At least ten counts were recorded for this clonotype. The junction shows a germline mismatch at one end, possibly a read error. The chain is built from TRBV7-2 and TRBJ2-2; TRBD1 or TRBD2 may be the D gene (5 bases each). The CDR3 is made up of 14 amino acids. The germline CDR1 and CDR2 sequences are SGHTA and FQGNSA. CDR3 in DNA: TGTGCCAGCAGCTCGGGGACGGCCAATCACCCAGAGGGTTTT. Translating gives CASSSGTANHPEGF.

The DNA for the CDR3 is TGCGCCAGCAGCCCCGGACTAGCGGGAGGGCCGGAGCAAGAGACCCAGTACTTC. Its protein product is CASSPGLAGGPEQETQYF. This sequence joins TRBV4-1 and TRBJ2-5; 15 bases line up with TRBD2. Germline lookup yields CDR1 MGHRA and CDR2 YSYEKL. J was trimmed by 2 bases and V by 4 bases; bases with no gene match: 8. The CDR3 covers 18 residues.

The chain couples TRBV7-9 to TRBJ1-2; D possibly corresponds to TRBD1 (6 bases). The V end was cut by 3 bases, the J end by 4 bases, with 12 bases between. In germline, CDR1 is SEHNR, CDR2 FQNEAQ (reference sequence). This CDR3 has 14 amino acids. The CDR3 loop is CASSFQGPRYGYTF. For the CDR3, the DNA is TGTGCCAGCAGCTTTCAGGGGCCCCGCTATGGCTACACCTTC.

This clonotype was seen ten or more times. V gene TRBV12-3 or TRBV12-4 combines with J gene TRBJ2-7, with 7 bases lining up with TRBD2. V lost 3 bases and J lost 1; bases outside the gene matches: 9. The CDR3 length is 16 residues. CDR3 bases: TGTGCCAGCAGTTTGGGGGGGGGATTTGATTCCTACGAGCAGTACTTC. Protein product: CASSLGGGFDSYEQYF.

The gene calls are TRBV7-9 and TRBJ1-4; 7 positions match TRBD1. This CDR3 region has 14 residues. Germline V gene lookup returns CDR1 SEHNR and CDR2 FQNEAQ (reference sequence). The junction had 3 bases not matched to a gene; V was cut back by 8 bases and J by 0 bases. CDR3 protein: CASPQGATNEKLFF. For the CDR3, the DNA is TGTGCCAGCCCGCAGGGGGCAACTAATGAAAAACTGTTTTTT. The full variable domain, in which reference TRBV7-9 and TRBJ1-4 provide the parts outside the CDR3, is DTGVSQNPRHKITKRGQNVTFRCDPISEHNRLYWYRQTLGQGPEFLTYFQNEAQLEKSRLLSDRFSAERPKGSFSTLEIQRTEQGDSAMYLCASPQGATNEKLFFGSGTQLSVL.

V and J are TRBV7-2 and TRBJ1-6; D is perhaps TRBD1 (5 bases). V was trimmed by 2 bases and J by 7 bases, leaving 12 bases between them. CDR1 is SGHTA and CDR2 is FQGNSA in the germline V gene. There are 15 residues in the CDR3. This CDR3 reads CASSLRGGENSPLHF. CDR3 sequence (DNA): TGTGCCAGCAGCTTACGTGGAGGGGAAAATTCACCCCTCCACTTT.

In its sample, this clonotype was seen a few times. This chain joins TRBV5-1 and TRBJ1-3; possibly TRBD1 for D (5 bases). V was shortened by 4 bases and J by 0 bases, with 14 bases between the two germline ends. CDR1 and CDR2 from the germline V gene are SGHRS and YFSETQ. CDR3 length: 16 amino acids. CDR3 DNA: TGCGCCAGCAGCGGGGGATCGGTTTTCTCTGGAAACACCATATATTTT. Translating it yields CASSGGSVFSGNTIYF.

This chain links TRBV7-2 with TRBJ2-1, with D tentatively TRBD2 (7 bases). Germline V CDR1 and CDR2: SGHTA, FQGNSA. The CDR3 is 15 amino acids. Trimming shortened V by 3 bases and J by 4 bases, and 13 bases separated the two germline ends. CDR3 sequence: CASSFDGGLYNEQFF. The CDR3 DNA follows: TGTGCCAGCAGCTTTGACGGGGGGCTATACAATGAGCAGTTCTTC.

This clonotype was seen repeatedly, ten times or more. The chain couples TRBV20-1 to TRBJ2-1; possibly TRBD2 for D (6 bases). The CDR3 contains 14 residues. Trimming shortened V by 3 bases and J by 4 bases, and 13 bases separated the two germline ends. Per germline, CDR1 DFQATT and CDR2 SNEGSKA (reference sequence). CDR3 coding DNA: TGCAGTGCTAGTCGGGCTAGCGATTACAATGAGCAGTTCTTC. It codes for CSASRASDYNEQFF.

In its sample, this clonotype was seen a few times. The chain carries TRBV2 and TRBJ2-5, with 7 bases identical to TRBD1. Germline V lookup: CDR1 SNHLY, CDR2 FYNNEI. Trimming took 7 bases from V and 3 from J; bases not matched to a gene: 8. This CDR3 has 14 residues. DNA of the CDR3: TGTGCCAGCAAACGAGGGACAGTCGAAGAGACCCAGTACTTC. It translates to CASKRGTVEETQYF.

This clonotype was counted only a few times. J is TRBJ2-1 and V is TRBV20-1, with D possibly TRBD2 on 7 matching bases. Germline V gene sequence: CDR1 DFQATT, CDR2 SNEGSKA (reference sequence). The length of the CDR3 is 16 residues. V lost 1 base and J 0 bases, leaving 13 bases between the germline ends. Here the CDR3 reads CSARVGGRVSYNEQFF. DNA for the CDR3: TGCAGTGCTAGAGTCGGGGGGCGGGTCTCCTACAATGAGCAGTTCTTC.

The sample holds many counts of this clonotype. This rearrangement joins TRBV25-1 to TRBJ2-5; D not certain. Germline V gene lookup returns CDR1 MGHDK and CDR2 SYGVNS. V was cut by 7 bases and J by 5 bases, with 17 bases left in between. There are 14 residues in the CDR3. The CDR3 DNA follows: TGTGCCAGCACGCGCGGTGGGAATTCGGAGACCCAGTACTTC. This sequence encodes CASTRGGNSETQYF.

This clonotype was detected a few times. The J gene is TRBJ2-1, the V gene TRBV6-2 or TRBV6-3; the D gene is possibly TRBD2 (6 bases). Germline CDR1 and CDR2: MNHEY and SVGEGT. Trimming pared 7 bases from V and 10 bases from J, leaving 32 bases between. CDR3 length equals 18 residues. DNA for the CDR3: TGTGCCAGCATTCCCTCTGGGGGGTCCTATCAGGGACCCAGGGAGCAGTTCTTC. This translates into CASIPSGGSYQGPREQFF.